These T cell receptor beta chains were read from a single sample in a study of T cell clones after liver transplantation. The data were produced by immunoSEQ multiplex PCR, yet TCRdb's version contains in-frame clones alone and is incomplete. The table lists roughly 100,000 clones, 80% to 90% of them singletons, with around 3% in the top ten. Sequencing was performed on CD4+ T cells from blood, taken around 49 months after liver transplant. The receptors stem from a human patient who received a liver transplant. Some T cells here may be from the graft donor. Each CDR3 is given with its conserved first and last residue. A D gene is named only where the DNA matches it firmly. Clone size appears in some rows only: once, few, many, or a class for an expanded clone.

15,TRBV13,TRBD1,TRBJ2-7,.,TGTGCCAGCAGCTTTCGGCGGGACAGGGGTTACGAGCAGTACTTC,CASSFRRDRGYEQYF
15,TRBV19,TRBD1,TRBJ2-7,.,TGTGCCAGTGGGGAGACCGGGACAGGGTCCTACGAGCAGTACTTC,CASGETGTGSYEQYF
12,TRBV19,.,TRBJ2-7,once,TGTGCCAGTAGTACCCTTGGTAACGAGCAGTACTTC,CASSTLGNEQYF
15,TRBV27,TRBD2,TRBJ2-3,.,TGTGCCAGCAGAAGGACTAGCGACAAGACAGATACGCAGTATTTT,CASRRTSDKTDTQYF
16,TRBV28,.,TRBJ2-1,.,TGTGCCAGCAGTTTATCCCCCGACGGGAGTGAAAGGTTGGGGTTCTTC,CASSLSPDGSERLGFF
12,TRBV7-9,.,TRBJ1-1,.,TGTGCCAGCAGCCCTATCTACACTGAAGCTTTCTTT,CASSPIYTEAFF
15,TRBV6-4,TRBD1,TRBJ2-1,.,TGTGCCAGCAGTCCACAGGGGGCCGTCAACAATGAGCAGTTCTTC,CASSPQGAVNNEQFF
13,TRBV28,.,TRBJ2-1,.,TGTGCCAGCAGTTCGGGACTCTTCAATGAGCAGTTCTTC,CASSSGLFNEQFF
15,TRBV6-5,TRBD2,TRBJ2-7,.,TGTGCCAGGGGCCCCGAGCGGGAGGGGGACTACGAGCAGTACTTC,CARGPEREGDYEQYF
14,TRBV10-1,.,TRBJ2-5,.,TGCGCCAGCCGGGGGACACTTGGGGAAGAGACCCAGTACTTC,CASRGTLGEETQYF
14,TRBV14,.,TRBJ1-6,.,TGTGCCAGCCGGCAGGGGACCTATAATTCACCCCTCCACTTT,CASRQGTYNSPLHF
13,TRBV27,.,TRBJ2-7,once,TGTGCCAGCAGTTTGGAAAGGAACTACGAGCAGTACTTC,CASSLERNYEQYF
13,TRBV27,.,TRBJ1-2,.,TGTGCCAGCAGTTACAGGGACAACTATGGCTACACCTTC,CASSYRDNYGYTF
15,TRBV5-5,TRBD1,TRBJ2-7,.,TGTGCCAGCAGCCCCTACGGGACAGGGCCCTACGAGCAGTACTTC,CASSPYGTGPYEQYF
12,TRBV15,.,TRBJ1-5,few,TGTGCCACCGCTCCTCGCAATCAGCCCCAGCATTTT,CATAPRNQPQHF
14,TRBV5-6,.,TRBJ1-2,.,TGTGCCAGCAGCTCGGGACAATATTTATCTGGCTACACCTTC,CASSSGQYLSGYTF
17,TRBV9,TRBD1,TRBJ2-2,few,TGTGCCAGCAGCTCCCGGGACAGAGAACTCAAGACCGGGGAGCTGTTTTTT,CASSSRDRELKTGELFF
14,TRBV18,.,TRBJ1-2,.,TGTGCCAGCTCACCGCAGACAGAGTCCTATGGCTACACCTTC,CASSPQTESYGYTF
14,TRBV29-1,TRBD2,TRBJ2-2,.,TGCAGCGTTAAAGCGGGGGGGGCCCCCGGGGAGCTGTTTTTT,CSVKAGGAPGELFF
15,TRBV7-2,TRBD1,TRBJ1-6,few,TGTGCCAGCAGCCTCCAGGGGGCTGCTAATTCACCCCTCCACTTT,CASSLQGAANSPLHF
16,TRBV5-4,TRBD2,TRBJ2-5,once,TGTGCCAGCAGCTCCCCTCGCGGGAGTCGAGGGGAGACCCAGTACTTC,CASSSPRGSRGETQYF
14,TRBV5-1,.,TRBJ2-7,.,TGCGCCAGCAGCTTGGGCCCAGGGTCCGGCGAGCAGTACTTC,CASSLGPGSGEQYF
15,TRBV11-1,.,TRBJ2-1,.,TGTGCCAGCAGCTCGGGAGTCGTCACGGCCAATGAGCAGTTCTTC,CASSSGVVTANEQFF
16,TRBV19,.,TRBJ2-3,.,TGTGCCAGTAGTAAAGGGAAGGGGGATCGCACAGATACGCAGTATTTT,CASSKGKGDRTDTQYF
16,TRBV5-1,.,TRBJ2-1,.,TGCGCCAGCAGCTTGGAGTCTCGGACAGCAGACAATGAGCAGTTCTTC,CASSLESRTADNEQFF
16,TRBV5-5,.,TRBJ1-1,.,TGTGCCAGCAGCCGGGACACCTTCCTTCCGAACACTGAAGCTTTCTTT,CASSRDTFLPNTEAFF
12,TRBV30,.,TRBJ2-1,.,TGTGCCTGGAGTACCGGGACAATAGAGCAGTTCTTC,CAWSTGTIEQFF
15,TRBV7-3,.,TRBJ1-3,once,TGTGCCAGCAGCTTAGCGCAGGTCGCGGGAAACACCATATATTTT,CASSLAQVAGNTIYF
11,TRBV20-1,.,TRBJ1-1,.,TGCAGTGCTAGAGGGGAATTAGGAGCTTTCTTT,CSARGELGAFF
16,TRBV5-1,.,TRBJ2-6,.,TGCGCCAGCAGCCAACCCTCTAGCGCTGGGGCCAACGTCCTGACTTTC,CASSQPSSAGANVLTF
16,TRBV7-3,.,TRBJ2-2,few,TGTGCCAGCAGCCCCCAGACTTTTTCGGTATCCGGGGAGCTGTTTTTT,CASSPQTFSVSGELFF